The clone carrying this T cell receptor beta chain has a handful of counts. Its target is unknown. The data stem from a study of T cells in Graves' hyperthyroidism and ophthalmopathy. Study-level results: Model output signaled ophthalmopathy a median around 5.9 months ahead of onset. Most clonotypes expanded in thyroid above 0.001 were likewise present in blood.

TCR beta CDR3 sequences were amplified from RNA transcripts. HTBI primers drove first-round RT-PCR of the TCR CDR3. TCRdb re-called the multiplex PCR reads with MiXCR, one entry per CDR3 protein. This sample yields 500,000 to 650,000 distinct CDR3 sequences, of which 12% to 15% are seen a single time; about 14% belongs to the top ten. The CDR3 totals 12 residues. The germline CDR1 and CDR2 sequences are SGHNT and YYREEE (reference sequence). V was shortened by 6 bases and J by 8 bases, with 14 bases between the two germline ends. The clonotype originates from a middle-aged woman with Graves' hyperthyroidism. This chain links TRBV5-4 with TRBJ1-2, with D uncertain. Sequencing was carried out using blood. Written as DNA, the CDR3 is TGTGCCAGCACTAAGGAAGGTTGGGGCTACACCTTC. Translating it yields CASTKEGWGYTF.